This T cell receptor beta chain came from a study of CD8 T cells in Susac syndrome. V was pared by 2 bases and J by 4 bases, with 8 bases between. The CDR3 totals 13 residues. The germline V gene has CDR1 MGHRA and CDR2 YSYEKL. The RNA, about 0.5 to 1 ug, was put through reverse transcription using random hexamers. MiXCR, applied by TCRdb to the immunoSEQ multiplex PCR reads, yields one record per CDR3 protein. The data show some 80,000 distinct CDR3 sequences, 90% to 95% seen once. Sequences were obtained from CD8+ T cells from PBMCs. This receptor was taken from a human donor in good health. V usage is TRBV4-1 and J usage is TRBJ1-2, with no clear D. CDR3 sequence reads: CASSQRSAYGYTF. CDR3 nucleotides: TGCGCCAGCAGCCAAAGGAGTGCCTATGGCTACACCTTC.